Listed below are T cell receptor beta chains from one sample, sequenced in a study of response to subunit inactivated influenza vaccine. TCRdb fed the RT-PCR reads into MiXCR, producing one record per CDR3 protein. This repertoire shows under 750,000 distinct CDR3 sequences, about an eighth found once; its top ten account for 10%. The sequenced sample was PBMCs from blood, obtained on the day of vaccination. The receptors shown here come from a man between 45 and 60 years old who received an inactivated influenza vaccine. Each CDR3 is given with its conserved first and last residue. The D gene is left open where the match is weak. Clone size is given for some rows only: seen once, a few or many times, or a class if the clone is expanded.

d_call,v_call,j_call,clone_size,cdr3_aa,cdr3_nt
-,TRBV5-1,TRBJ2-7,-,CASSLLASDYEQYF,TGCGCCAGCAGCTTGTTGGCCAGCGACTACGAGCAGTACTTC
-,TRBV4-3,TRBJ2-5,-,CASSQDRGTGLQETQYF,TGCGCCAGCAGCCAAGATCGGGGCACAGGCCTCCAAGAGACCCAGTACTTC
-,TRBV6-5,TRBJ2-2,few,CASSYSRGTGELFF,TGTGCCAGCAGTTACTCGAGGGGCACCGGGGAGCTGTTTTTT
TRBD1,TRBV4-1,TRBJ1-2,-,CASSQVVQGAGYGYTF,TGCGCCAGCAGCCAAGTAGTCCAGGGGGCTGGCTATGGCTACACCTTC
-,TRBV24-1,TRBJ2-1,few,CATSDLRGHSSYNEQFF,TGTGCCACCAGTGATTTAAGAGGACACAGCTCCTACAATGAGCAGTTCTTC
TRBD2,TRBV29-1,TRBJ2-5,-,CSVEDPAGWDGAQYF,TGCAGCGTTGAAGATCCAGCGGGGTGGGATGGGGCCCAGTACTTC
-,TRBV10-1,TRBJ2-3,-,CASRPGLSTDTQYF,TGCGCCAGCAGACCGGGACTGAGCACAGATACGCAGTATTTT
-,TRBV20-1,TRBJ2-5,few,CSAVRGEETQYF,TGCAGTGCCGTAAGGGGCGAGGAGACCCAGTACTTC
-,TRBV20-1,TRBJ1-1,many,CSARDNTNEAFF,TGCAGTGCTAGAGATAACACTAATGAAGCTTTCTTT
-,TRBV7-2,TRBJ2-5,few,CASSLGRGGFRETQYF,TGTGCCAGCAGCTTAGGAAGGGGAGGATTCCGTGAGACCCAGTACTTC
-,TRBV21-1,TRBJ1-1,few,CASSTAIAGFGNTEAFF,TGTGCCAGCAGCACCGCAATCGCAGGGTTTGGGAACACTGAAGCTTTCTTT
-,TRBV18,TRBJ2-1,-,CASSPRPPFSDNEQFF,TGTGCCAGCTCACCACGGCCCCCTTTTTCCGACAATGAGCAGTTCTTC
-,TRBV9,TRBJ2-7,-,CASSAGTWDEQYF,TGTGCCAGCAGCGCGGGCACATGGGACGAGCAGTACTTC
TRBD1,TRBV10-3,TRBJ1-6,-,CAIRDLSVGDRGYNSPLHF,TGTGCCATCAGAGACCTGTCGGTGGGGGACAGGGGTTATAATTCACCCCTCCACTTT
-,TRBV10-3,TRBJ2-7,many,CAIQSSSEQYF,TGTGCCATCCAGTCCAGTAGCGAGCAGTACTTC
-,TRBV4-2,TRBJ1-1,many,CASSQDTGNTEAFF,TGTGCCAGCAGCCAAGACACAGGGAACACTGAAGCTTTCTTT
TRBD1,TRBV5-1,TRBJ2-5,few,CASSSGQEQETQYF,TGCGCCAGCAGCTCGGGACAGGAACAAGAGACCCAGTACTTC
TRBD2,TRBV9,TRBJ2-7,few,CASSVAGLADTYEQYF,TGTGCCAGCAGCGTAGCAGGACTAGCGGACACCTACGAGCAGTACTTC
-,TRBV10-1,TRBJ2-1,few,CASSGRTEDYSSYNEQFF,TGCGCCAGCAGTGGCCGGACCGAGGACTATAGCTCCTACAATGAGCAGTTCTTC
TRBD1,TRBV29-1,TRBJ1-1,many,CSAGQGGAEAFF,TGCAGCGCCGGACAGGGCGGGGCTGAAGCTTTCTTT
-,TRBV18,TRBJ2-7,few,CASSPPSQGYEQYF,TGTGCCAGCTCACCACCGTCACAGGGCTACGAGCAGTACTTC
TRBD1,TRBV28,TRBJ2-5,-,CASSFYPMDRGETQYF,TGTGCCAGCAGTTTTTACCCGATGGACAGGGGGGAGACCCAGTACTTC
-,TRBV6-2/TRBV6-3,TRBJ2-3,few,CASTPRGRPISTDTQYF,TGTGCCAGCACACCGCGGGGTCGCCCCATTAGCACAGATACGCAGTATTTT
-,TRBV20-1,TRBJ2-5,few,CSVSPGVETQYF,TGCAGTGTTAGTCCCGGCGTGGAGACCCAGTACTTC
-,TRBV11-2,TRBJ2-6,few,CASSPVNTRDSGANVLTF,TGTGCCAGCAGCCCCGTCAACACAAGAGACTCTGGGGCCAACGTCCTGACTTTC
-,TRBV27,TRBJ1-2,few,CASSTNRENYGYTF,TGTGCCAGCAGCACTAACAGGGAGAACTATGGCTACACCTTC
-,TRBV7-2,TRBJ1-5,few,CASSSELFNQPQHF,TGTGCCAGCAGCTCAGAGTTGTTCAATCAGCCCCAGCATTTT
-,TRBV6-5,TRBJ1-2,few,CASSNSGLGNYGYTF,TGTGCCAGCAGTAACTCAGGGTTAGGGAACTATGGCTACACCTTC
-,TRBV12-3/TRBV12-4,TRBJ2-7,-,CASSPRGKQYF,TGTGCCAGCAGCCCCAGGGGAAAGCAGTACTTC
TRBD2,TRBV10-3,TRBJ2-7,-,CAISELAGAYEQYF,TGTGCCATCAGTGAGTTAGCGGGAGCCTACGAGCAGTACTTC
-,TRBV4-3,TRBJ1-2,few,CASSQAQGIGYGYTF,TGCGCCAGCAGCCAAGCACAGGGTATCGGCTATGGCTACACCTTC
-,TRBV5-6,TRBJ2-1,few,CASSPGSERQFF,TGTGCCAGCAGCCCGGGGTCCGAAAGGCAGTTCTTC
-,TRBV4-3,TRBJ1-4,few,CASSQEVVNEKLFF,TGCGCCAGCAGCCAAGAGGTGGTTAATGAAAAACTGTTTTTT
-,TRBV5-1,TRBJ1-1,few,CASSLGPTGTEAFF,TGCGCCAGCAGCTTGGGCCCCACAGGCACTGAAGCTTTCTTT
-,TRBV29-1,TRBJ2-7,-,CRVEEDLRGEQYF,TGCAGAGTTGAAGAAGACCTAAGGGGCGAGCAGTACTTC
-,TRBV25-1,TRBJ2-5,-,CASSSWGVAPETQYF,TGTGCCAGCAGTTCCTGGGGGGTAGCCCCTGAGACCCAGTACTTC
TRBD1,TRBV20-1,TRBJ1-2,-,CSAREDRGNYGYTF,TGCAGTGCTAGAGAGGACAGGGGCAACTATGGCTACACCTTC
TRBD1,TRBV19,TRBJ1-5,-,CASSLGQPYQPQHF,TGTGCCAGTAGTCTGGGACAGCCCTATCAGCCCCAGCATTTT
-,TRBV4-3,TRBJ2-3,many,CASSQDRGSDTQYF,TGCGCCAGCAGCCAAGATCGTGGTTCAGATACGCAGTATTTT
TRBD1,TRBV4-3,TRBJ2-7,-,CASSQVDTGAYEQYF,TGCGCCAGCAGCCAAGTGGATACAGGGGCCTACGAGCAGTACTTC
TRBD1,TRBV7-8,TRBJ2-7,-,CASSTGTAIYEQYF,TGTGCCAGCAGCACCGGGACAGCGATATACGAGCAGTACTTC
TRBD1,TRBV4-1,TRBJ1-1,many,CASSQRDRRYLNTEAFF,TGCGCCAGCAGCCAACGGGACAGGCGATACCTGAACACTGAAGCTTTCTTT
TRBD1,TRBV5-1,TRBJ2-7,-,CASSLGGQGAFYEQYF,TGCGCCAGCAGCTTGGGGGGACAGGGGGCATTTTACGAGCAGTACTTC
TRBD2,TRBV7-2,TRBJ2-7,many,CASSLDRTSAYEQYF,TGTGCCAGCAGCTTAGATAGGACTAGCGCCTACGAGCAGTACTTC
TRBD1,TRBV7-2,TRBJ1-1,-,CASSFGTGLMNTEAFF,TGTGCCAGCAGCTTCGGGACAGGGCTCATGAACACTGAAGCTTTCTTT
TRBD2,TRBV11-1,TRBJ2-7,-,CASSLEEGWEGHSYEQYF,TGTGCCAGCAGCTTAGAGGAAGGTTGGGAGGGGCACTCCTACGAGCAGTACTTC
TRBD2,TRBV15,TRBJ2-7,-,CATSKGLAVPSYEQYF,TGTGCCACCAGCAAAGGACTAGCGGTACCTTCCTACGAGCAGTACTTC
-,TRBV9,TRBJ2-2,-,CASSVRYTGFGELFF,TGTGCCAGCAGCGTCAGATATACAGGGTTCGGGGAGCTGTTTTTT
-,TRBV20-1,TRBJ2-1,few,CSARALSESYNEQFF,TGCAGTGCTAGGGCCTTGAGCGAATCCTACAATGAGCAGTTCTTC
-,TRBV12-3/TRBV12-4,TRBJ2-7,few,CASSLSLLFEQYF,TGTGCCAGCAGTTTATCCCTCCTTTTCGAGCAGTACTTC
TRBD2,TRBV6-5,TRBJ2-1,few,CASSSRGKRGLYNEQFF,TGTGCCAGCAGTTCCCGCGGAAAGCGGGGCCTTTACAATGAGCAGTTCTTC
TRBD2,TRBV10-3,TRBJ2-1,few,CAISERSSGSGNEQFF,TGTGCCATCAGTGAAAGATCTAGCGGGAGTGGCAATGAGCAGTTCTTC
-,TRBV15,TRBJ2-1,-,CATSRGGEGAYNEQFF,TGTGCCACCAGCAGAGGTGGGGAAGGCGCCTACAATGAGCAGTTCTTC